The T cell receptor beta chain described here comes from a study of blood T cells in healthy people across ages. The germline V gene encodes CDR1 DFQATT and CDR2 SNEGSKA (reference sequence). This CDR3 region has 13 residues. Trimming pared 8 bases from V and 0 bases from J, leaving 13 bases between. Study results and caveats: Any conclusive comparison of naive versus antigen-experienced cells was prevented by using unsorted PBMCs. While age rose, TCR beta diversity per million T cells dropped in a roughly linear way.

There are a few counts of this clonotype. As yet, its antigen is unknown. Then a second PCR, running about 6 to 11 cycles, was carried out with a sample-barcoded 5' primer and a J-beta primer mix. Each single sample gave us at least 3 million CDR3-containing paired-end reads. Using its own MiXCR run on the 5' RACE reads, TCRdb lists one record per CDR3 protein. The sample lists some 1,500,000 distinct CDR3 sequences; 40% to 45% were seen once. This clonotype was obtained from a woman aged 18-29 years in good health. The V gene is TRBV20-1, the J gene TRBJ1-2, with TRBD1 as a possible D gene (6 bases). Sequenced sample: blood. CDR3 loop: CSSRDTSNYGYTF. The CDR3 DNA reads as TGCAGTTCCCGGGACACCTCTAACTATGGCTACACCTTC.